One and the same sample provided the 5 T cell receptor beta chains below, sequenced in a study of response to subunit inactivated influenza vaccine. One entry per CDR3 protein, called by TCRdb with MiXCR from the RT-PCR reads. The sample lists about 520,000 distinct CDR3 sequences; about 25% were seen once. The starting material was CD4+ T cells sorted from PBMCs, obtained roughly 5 days after vaccination. Receptors originate from a man aged 50 to 60 who received an inactivated influenza vaccine.

The sample holds a few counts of this clonotype. The chain is built from TRBV11-1 and TRBJ2-2; 12 nucleotides agree with TRBD2. V lost 5 bases and J lost 6; bases outside the gene matches: 13. The V gene's germline CDR1 is SGHAT and CDR2 FQDESV (reference sequence). The CDR3 runs to 18 residues. This CDR3 reads CASSEPWPSGRESGELFF. The CDR3 nucleotides read TGTGCCAGCAGCGAGCCCTGGCCTAGCGGGAGGGAGTCCGGGGAGCTGTTTTTT.

This clonotype appeared once. The chain uses TRBV11-2 and TRBJ1-3; D unresolved. The CDR3 has 12 residues. With 5 bases removed from V and 5 bases from J, the gap between germline ends came to 7 bases. Germline V gives CDR1 SGHAT, CDR2 FQNNGV. Written as DNA, the CDR3 is TGTGCCAGCAGCAACCAGAGAAACACCATATATTTT. This translates into CASSNQRNTIYF.

This rearrangement joins TRBV6-1 to TRBJ1-1; TRBD1 matches at 10 bases. This CDR3 is built from 16 residues. The V and J ends lost 5 bases and 1 base, in that order; junction bases with no gene match: 7. Germline CDR1 MNHNS, CDR2 SASEGT. The CDR3 is CASSRRDRGPNTEAFF. CDR3 nucleotides: TGTGCCAGCAGTCGCCGGGACAGGGGACCGAACACTGAAGCTTTCTTT.

The chain is built from TRBV6-5 and TRBJ1-4; maybe TRBD1 (5 bases). The V end lost 0 bases, the J end lost 5 bases, and 10 bases lay between the germline ends. Per the germline V gene, CDR1 is MNHEY and CDR2 is SVGAGI. This CDR3 has 15 residues. The DNA of the CDR3 is TGTGCCAGCAGTTACTCGTTGACAGTCAATGAAAAACTGTTTTTT. Its translation: CASSYSLTVNEKLFF.

In DNA form, the CDR3 reads TGTGCCAGCAGCACCTCCTGGACTAGCGGGACGGAGACCCAGTACTTC. Protein sequence: CASSTSWTSGTETQYF. V gene TRBV9 combines with J gene TRBJ2-5; 12 positions agree with TRBD2. CDR3 length: 16 amino acids. The V and J ends lost 4 bases and 5 bases, in that order; junction bases with no gene match: 9. Looked up from germline, CDR1 is SGDLS and CDR2 is YYNGEE.